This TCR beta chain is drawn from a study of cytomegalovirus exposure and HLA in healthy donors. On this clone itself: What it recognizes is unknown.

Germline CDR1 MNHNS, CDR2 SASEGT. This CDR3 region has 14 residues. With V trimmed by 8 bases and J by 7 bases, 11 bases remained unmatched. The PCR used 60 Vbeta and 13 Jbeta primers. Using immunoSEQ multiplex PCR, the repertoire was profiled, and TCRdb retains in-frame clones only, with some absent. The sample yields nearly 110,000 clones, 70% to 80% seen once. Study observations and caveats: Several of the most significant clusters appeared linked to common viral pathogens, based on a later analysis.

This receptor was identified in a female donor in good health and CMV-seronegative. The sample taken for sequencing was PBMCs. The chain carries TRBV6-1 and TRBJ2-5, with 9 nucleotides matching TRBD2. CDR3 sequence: CASVPYRAGGTQYF. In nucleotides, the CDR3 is TGTGCCAGCGTCCCGTACAGAGCGGGGGGGACCCAGTACTTC.